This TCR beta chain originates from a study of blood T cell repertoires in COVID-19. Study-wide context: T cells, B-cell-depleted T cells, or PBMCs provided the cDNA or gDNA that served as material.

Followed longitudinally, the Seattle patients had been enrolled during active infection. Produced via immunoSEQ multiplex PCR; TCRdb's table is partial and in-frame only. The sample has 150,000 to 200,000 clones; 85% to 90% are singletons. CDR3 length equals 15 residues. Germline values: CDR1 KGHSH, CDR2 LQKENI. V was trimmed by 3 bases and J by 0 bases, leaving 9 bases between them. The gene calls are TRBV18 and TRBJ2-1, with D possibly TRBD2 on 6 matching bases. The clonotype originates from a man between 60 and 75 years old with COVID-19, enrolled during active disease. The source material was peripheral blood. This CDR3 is CASSPFGSSYNEQFF. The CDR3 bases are TGTGCCAGCTCACCGTTCGGGAGCTCCTACAATGAGCAGTTCTTC.